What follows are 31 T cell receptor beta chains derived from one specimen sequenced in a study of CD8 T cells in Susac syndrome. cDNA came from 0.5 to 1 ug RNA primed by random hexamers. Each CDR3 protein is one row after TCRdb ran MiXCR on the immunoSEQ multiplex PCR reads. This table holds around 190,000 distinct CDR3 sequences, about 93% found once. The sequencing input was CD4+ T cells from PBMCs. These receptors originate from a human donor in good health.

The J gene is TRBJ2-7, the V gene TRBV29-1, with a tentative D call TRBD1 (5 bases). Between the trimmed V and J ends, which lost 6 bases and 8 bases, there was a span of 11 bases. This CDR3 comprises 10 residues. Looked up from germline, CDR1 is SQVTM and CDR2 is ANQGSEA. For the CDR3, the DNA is TGCAGCGTGAATGGGGCAAAGCAGTACTTC. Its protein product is CSVNGAKQYF.

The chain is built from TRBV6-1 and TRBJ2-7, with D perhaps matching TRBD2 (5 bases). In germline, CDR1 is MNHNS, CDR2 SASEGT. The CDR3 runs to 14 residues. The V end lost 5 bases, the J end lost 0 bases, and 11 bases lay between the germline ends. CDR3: CASSSGPSSYEQYF. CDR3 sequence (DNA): TGTGCCAGCAGTAGCGGACCAAGCTCCTACGAGCAGTACTTC.

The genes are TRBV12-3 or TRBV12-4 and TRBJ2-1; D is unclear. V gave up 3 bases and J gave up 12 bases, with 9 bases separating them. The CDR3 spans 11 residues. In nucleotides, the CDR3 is TGTGCCAGCAGTTTTACCCGCGGGCAGTTCTTC. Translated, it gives CASSFTRGQFF.

Here the CDR3 reads CAGAASGGEETQYF. The DNA for the CDR3 is TGTGCAGGGGCGGCTAGCGGGGGGGAAGAGACCCAGTACTTC. This rearrangement joins TRBV12-3 or TRBV12-4 to TRBJ2-5, with 12 bases fitting TRBD2. The CDR3 spans 14 residues.

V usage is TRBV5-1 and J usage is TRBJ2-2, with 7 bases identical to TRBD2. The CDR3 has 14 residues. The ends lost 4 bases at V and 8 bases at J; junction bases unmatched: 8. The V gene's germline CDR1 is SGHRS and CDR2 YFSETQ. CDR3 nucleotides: TGCGCCAGCAGCAAGGGGACTATTGATGGGGAGCTGTTTTTT. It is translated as CASSKGTIDGELFF.

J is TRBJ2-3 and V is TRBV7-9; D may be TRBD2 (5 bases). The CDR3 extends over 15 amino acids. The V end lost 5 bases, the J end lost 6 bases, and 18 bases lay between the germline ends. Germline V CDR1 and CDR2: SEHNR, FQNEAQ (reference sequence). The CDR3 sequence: CASSLRSSGGDTQYF. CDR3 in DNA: TGTGCCAGCAGCCTTCGCTCGAGCGGTGGCGATACGCAGTATTTT.

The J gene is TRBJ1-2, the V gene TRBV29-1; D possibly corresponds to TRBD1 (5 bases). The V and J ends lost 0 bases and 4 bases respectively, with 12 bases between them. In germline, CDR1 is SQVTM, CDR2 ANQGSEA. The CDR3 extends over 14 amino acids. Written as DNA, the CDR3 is TGCAGCGTTGAAGATCCGAGGGGCGGCTATGGCTACACCTTC. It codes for CSVEDPRGGYGYTF.

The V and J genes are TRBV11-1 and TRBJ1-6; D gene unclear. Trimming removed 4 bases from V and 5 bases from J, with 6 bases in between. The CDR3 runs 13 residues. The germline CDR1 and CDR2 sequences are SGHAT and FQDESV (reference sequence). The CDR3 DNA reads TGTGCCAGCAGCTCACGGAATAATTCACCCCTCCACTTT. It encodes CASSSRNNSPLHF.

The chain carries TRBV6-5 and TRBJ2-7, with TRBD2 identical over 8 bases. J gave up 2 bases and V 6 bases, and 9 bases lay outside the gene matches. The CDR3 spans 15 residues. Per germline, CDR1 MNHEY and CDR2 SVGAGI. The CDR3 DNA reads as TGTGCCAGCAGCCCTCTAGCGGGTGATACCTACGAGCAGTACTTC. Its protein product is CASSPLAGDTYEQYF.

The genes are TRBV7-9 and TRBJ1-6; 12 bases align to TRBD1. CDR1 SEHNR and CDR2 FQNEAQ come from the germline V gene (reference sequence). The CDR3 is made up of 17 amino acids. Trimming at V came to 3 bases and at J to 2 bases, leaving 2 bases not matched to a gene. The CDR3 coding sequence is TGTGCCAGCAGCTTGGGACAGGGGGCGACCTATAATTCACCCCTCCACTTT. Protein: CASSLGQGATYNSPLHF.

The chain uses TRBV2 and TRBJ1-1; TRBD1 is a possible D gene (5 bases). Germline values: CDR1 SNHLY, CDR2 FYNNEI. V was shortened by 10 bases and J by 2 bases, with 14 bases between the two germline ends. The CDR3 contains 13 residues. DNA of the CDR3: TGTGCCAACGGGGGATTAGGAAACACTGAAGCTTTCTTT. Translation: CANGGLGNTEAFF.

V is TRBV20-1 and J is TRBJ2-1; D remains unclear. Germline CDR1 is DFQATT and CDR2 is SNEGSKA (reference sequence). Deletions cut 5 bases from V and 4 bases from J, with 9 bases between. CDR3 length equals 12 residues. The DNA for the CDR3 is TGCAGTGCTCCCCCCGAGTACAATGAGCAGTTCTTC. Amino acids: CSAPPEYNEQFF.

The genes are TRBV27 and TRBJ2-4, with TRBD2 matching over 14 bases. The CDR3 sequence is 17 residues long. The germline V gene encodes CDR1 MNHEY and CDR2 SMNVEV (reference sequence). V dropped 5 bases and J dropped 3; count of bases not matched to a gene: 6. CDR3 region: CASSRTSGGHNKNIQYF. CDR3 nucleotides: TGTGCCAGCAGTCGGACTAGCGGGGGGCATAACAAAAACATTCAGTACTTC.

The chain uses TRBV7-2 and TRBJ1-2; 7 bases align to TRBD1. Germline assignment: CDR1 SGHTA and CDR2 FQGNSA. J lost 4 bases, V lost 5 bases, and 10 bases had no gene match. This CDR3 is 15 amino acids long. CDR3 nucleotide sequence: TGTGCCAGCAGCGAACAGGGGTCGTCTACCTATGGCTACACCTTC. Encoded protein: CASSEQGSSTYGYTF.

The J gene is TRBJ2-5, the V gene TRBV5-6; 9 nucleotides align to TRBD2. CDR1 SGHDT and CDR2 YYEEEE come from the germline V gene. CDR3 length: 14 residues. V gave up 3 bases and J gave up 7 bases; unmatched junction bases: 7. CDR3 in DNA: TGTGCCAGCAGCTCCGGGACTAGCACTGTGACCCAGTACTTC. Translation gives CASSSGTSTVTQYF.

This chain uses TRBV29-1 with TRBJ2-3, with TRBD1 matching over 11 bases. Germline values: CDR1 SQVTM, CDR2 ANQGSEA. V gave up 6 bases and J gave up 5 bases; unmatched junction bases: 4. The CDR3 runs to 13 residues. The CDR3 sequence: CSVDRGRGDTQYF. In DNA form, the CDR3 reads TGCAGCGTGGACAGGGGGCGTGGAGATACGCAGTATTTT.

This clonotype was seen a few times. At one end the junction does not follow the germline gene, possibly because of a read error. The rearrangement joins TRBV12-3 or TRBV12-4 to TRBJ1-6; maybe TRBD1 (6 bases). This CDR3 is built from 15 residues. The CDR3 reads CASSPGLRQDSPLHF. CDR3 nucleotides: TGTGCCAGCAGTCCAGGACTGCGACAGGATTCCCCCCTCCACTTT.

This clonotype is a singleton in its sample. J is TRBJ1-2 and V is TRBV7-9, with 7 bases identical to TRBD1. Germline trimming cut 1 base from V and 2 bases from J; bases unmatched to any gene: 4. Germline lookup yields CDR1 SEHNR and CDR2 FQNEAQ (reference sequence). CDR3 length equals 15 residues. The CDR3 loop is CASSLGGGENYGYTF. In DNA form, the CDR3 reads TGTGCCAGCAGCTTAGGAGGGGGCGAGAACTATGGCTACACCTTC.

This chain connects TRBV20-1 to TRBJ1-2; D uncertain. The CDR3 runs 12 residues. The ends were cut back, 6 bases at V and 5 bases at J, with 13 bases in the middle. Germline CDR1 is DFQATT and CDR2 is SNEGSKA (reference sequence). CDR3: CSAKAVEYGYTF. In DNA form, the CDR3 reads TGCAGTGCCAAAGCGGTAGAGTATGGCTACACCTTC.

The CDR3 loop is CASTETGAGELFF. In DNA, the CDR3 is TGCGCCAGCACCGAGACAGGGGCCGGGGAGCTGTTTTTT. The chain carries TRBV5-1 and TRBJ2-2; TRBD1 aligns across 8 bases. There are 13 residues in the CDR3. After removal of 6 bases from V and 6 bases from J, the junction contained 4 bases not matched to a gene. CDR1 and CDR2 (germline): SGHRS, YFSETQ.

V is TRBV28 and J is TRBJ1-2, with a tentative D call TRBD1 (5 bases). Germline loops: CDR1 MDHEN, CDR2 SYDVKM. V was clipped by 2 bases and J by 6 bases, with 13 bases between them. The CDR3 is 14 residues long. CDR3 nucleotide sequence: TGTGCCAGCAGTTTAGGGTGGGGGGTCAATGGCTACACCTTC. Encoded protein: CASSLGWGVNGYTF.

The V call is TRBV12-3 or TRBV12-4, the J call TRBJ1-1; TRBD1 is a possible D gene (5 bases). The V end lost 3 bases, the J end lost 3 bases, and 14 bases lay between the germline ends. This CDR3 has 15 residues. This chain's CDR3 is CASSFSSGRDTEAFF. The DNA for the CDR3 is TGTGCCAGCAGTTTCAGTTCAGGGAGGGACACTGAAGCTTTCTTT.

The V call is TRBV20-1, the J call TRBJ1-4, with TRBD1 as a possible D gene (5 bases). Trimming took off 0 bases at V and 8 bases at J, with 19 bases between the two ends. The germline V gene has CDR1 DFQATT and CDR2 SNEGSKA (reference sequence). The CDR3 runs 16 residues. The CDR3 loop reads CSARDPRGGGGEKLFF. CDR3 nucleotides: TGCAGTGCTAGAGATCCGAGGGGAGGAGGTGGCGAAAAACTGTTTTTT.

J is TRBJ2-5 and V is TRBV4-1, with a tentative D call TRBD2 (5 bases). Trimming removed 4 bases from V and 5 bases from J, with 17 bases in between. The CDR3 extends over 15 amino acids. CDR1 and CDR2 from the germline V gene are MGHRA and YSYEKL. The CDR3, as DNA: TGCGCCAGCAGCCCTGGAGAGGGTTCCGGTGAGACCCAGTACTTC. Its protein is CASSPGEGSGETQYF.

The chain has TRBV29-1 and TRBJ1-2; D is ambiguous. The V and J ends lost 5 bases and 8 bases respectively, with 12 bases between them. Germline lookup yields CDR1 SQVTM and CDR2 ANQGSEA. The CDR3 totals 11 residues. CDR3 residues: CSVLGSGGYTF. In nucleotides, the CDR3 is TGCAGCGTTTTGGGCAGCGGGGGCTACACCTTC. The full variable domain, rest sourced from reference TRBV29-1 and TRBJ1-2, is SAVISQKPSRDICQRGTSLTIQCQVDSQVTMMFWYRQQPGQSLTLIATANQGSEATYESGFVIDKFPISRPNLTFSTLTVSNMSPEDSSIYLCSVLGSGGYTFGSGTRLTVV.

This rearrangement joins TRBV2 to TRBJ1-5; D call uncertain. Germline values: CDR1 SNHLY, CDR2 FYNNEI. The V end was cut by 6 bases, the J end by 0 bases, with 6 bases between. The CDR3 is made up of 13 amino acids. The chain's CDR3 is CASRRGSNQPQHF. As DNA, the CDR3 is TGTGCCAGCAGGCGGGGTAGCAATCAGCCCCAGCATTTT.

The CDR3 coding sequence is TGCGCCAGCAGCCGCGGGACAGGGCGCTCCTACAATGAGCAGTTCTTC. Amino acids: CASSRGTGRSYNEQFF. V is TRBV5-1 and J is TRBJ2-1; 9 bases match TRBD1. V lost 4 bases to trimming and J lost 0 bases; unmatched junction nucleotides: 5. The CDR3 extends over 16 amino acids. Germline values: CDR1 SGHRS, CDR2 YFSETQ. The entire variable domain, with the rest obtained from reference TRBV5-1 and TRBJ2-1, is as follows: KAGVTQTPRYLIKTRGQQVTLSCSPISGHRSVSWYQQTPGQGLQFLFEYFSETQRNKGNFPGRFSGRQFSNSRSEMNVSTLELGDSALYLCASSRGTGRSYNEQFFGPGTRLTVL.

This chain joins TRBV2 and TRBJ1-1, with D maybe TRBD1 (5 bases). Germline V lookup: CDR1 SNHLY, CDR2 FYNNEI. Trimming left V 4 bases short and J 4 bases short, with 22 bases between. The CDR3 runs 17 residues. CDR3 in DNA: TGTGCCAGCAGTGGAGTCCCGGGACGTGTAGGGGCCACTGAAGCTTTCTTT. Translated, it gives CASSGVPGRVGATEAFF.

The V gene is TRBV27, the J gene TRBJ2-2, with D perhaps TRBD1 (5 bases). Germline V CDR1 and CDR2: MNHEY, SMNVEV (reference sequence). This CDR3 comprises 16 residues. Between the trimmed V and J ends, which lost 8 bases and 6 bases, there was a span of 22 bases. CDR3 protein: CASGLLGAGLSGELFF. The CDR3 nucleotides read TGTGCCAGCGGTCTCTTAGGGGCAGGGTTGTCCGGGGAGCTGTTTTTT.

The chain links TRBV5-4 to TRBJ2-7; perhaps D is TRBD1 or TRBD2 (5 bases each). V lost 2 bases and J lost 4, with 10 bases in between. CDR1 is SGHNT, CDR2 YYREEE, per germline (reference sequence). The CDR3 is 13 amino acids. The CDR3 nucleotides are TGTGCCAGCAGCTTAACAGGAGGTTACGAGCAGTACTTC. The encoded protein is CASSLTGGYEQYF. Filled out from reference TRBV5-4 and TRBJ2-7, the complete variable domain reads ETGVTQSPTHLIKTRGQQVTLRCSSQSGHNTVSWYQQALGQGPQFIFQYYREEENGRGNFPPRFSGLQFPNYSSELNVNALELDDSALYLCASSLTGGYEQYFGPGTRLTVT.

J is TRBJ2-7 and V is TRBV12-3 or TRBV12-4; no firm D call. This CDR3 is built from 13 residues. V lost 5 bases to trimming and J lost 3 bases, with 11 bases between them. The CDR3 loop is CASSAVGFYEQYV. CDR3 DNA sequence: TGTGCCAGCAGTGCAGTTGGTTTCTACGAGCAGTACGTC.